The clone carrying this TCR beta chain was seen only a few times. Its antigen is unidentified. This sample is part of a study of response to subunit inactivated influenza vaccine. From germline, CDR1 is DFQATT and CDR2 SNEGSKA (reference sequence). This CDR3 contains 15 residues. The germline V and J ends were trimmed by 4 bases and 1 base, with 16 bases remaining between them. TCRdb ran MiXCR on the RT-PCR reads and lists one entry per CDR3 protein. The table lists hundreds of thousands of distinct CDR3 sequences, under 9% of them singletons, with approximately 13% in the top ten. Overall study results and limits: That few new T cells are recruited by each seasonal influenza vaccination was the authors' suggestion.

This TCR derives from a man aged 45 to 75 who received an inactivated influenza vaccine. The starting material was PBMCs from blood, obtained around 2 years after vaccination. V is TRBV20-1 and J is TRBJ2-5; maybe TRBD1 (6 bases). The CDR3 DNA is TGCAGTGCTAACCCCGAGGGGGTGGCCCAAGAGACCCAGTACTTC. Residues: CSANPEGVAQETQYF.